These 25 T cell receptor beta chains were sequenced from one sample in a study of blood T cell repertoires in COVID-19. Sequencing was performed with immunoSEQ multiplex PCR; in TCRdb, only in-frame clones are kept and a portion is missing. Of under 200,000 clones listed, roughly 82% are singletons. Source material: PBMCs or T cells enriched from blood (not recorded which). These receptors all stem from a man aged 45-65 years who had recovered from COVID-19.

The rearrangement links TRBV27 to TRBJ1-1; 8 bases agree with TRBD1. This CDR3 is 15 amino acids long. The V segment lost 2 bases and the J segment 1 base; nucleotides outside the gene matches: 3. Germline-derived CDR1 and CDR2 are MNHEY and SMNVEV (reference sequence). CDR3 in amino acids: CASSLAGQGNTEAFF. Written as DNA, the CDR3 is TGTGCCAGCAGTTTAGCTGGACAGGGGAACACTGAAGCTTTCTTT.

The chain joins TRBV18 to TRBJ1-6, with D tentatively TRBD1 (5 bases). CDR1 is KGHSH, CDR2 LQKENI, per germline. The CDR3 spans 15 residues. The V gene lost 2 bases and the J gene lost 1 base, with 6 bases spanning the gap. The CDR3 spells CASSPRGSYNSPLHF. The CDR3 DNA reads TGTGCCAGCTCACCAAGGGGATCCTATAATTCACCCCTCCACTTT.

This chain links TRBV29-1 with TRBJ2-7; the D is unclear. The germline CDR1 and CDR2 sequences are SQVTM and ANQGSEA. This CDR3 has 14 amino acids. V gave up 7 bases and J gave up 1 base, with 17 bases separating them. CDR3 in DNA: TGCAGCGCGGGTAAGGAGTACGGGTCCTACGAGCAGTACTTC. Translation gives CSAGKEYGSYEQYF.

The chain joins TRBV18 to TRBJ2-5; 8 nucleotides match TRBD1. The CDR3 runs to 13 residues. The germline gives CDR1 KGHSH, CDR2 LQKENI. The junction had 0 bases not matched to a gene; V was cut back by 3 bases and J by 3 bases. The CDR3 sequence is CASSPGQEETQYF. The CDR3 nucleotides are TGTGCCAGCTCACCGGGACAGGAAGAGACCCAGTACTTC.

Here the CDR3 reads CASTSWGGRNTGELFF. In DNA, the CDR3 is TGTGCCAGCACCTCCTGGGGGGGTAGGAACACCGGGGAGCTGTTTTTT. This sequence joins TRBV28 and TRBJ2-2; TRBD2 agrees at 7 bases. This CDR3 comprises 16 residues. CDR1 is MDHEN, CDR2 SYDVKM, per germline. J lost 1 base, V lost 7 bases, and 9 bases had no gene match.

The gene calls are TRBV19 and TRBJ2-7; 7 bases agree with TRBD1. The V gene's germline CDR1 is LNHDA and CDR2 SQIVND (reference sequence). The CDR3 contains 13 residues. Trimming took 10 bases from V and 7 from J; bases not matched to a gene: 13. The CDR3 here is CATEGAPFGEQYF. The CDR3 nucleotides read TGTGCCACCGAGGGGGCACCCTTCGGAGAGCAGTACTTC.

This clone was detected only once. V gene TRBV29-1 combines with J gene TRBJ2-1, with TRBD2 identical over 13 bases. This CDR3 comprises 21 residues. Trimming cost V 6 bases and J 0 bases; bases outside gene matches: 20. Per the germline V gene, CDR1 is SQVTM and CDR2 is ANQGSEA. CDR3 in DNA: TGCAGCGTCAGGTCGGCACTAGCGGGAGGGCCGGGAAAGAGCTCCTACAATGAGCAGTTCTTC. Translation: CSVRSALAGGPGKSSYNEQFF.

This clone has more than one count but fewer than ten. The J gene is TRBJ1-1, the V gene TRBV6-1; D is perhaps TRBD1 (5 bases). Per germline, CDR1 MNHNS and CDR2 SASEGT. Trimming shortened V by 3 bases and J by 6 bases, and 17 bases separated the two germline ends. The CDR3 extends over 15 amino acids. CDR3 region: CASSERSTQGSEAFF. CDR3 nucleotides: TGTGCCAGCAGTGAGAGGTCGACGCAGGGCTCTGAAGCTTTCTTT.

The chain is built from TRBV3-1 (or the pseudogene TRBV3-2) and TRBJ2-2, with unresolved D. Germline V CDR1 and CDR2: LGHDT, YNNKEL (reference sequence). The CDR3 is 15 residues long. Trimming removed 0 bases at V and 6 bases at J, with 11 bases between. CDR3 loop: CASSQDLSLAGELFF. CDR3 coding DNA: TGTGCCAGCAGCCAAGATTTGAGTCTAGCCGGGGAGCTGTTTTTT.

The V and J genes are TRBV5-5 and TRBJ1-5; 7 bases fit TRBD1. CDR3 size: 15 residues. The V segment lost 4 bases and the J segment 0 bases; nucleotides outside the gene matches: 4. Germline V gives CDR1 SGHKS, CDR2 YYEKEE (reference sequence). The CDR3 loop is CASSPGQVSNQPQHF. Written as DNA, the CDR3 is TGTGCCAGCAGCCCAGGACAGGTTAGCAATCAGCCCCAGCATTTT. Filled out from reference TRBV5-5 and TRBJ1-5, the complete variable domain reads DAGVTQSPTHLIKTRGQQVTLRCSPISGHKSVSWYQQVLGQGPQFIFQYYEKEERGRGNFPDRFSARQFPNYSSELNVNALLLGDSALYLCASSPGQVSNQPQHFGDGTRLSIL.

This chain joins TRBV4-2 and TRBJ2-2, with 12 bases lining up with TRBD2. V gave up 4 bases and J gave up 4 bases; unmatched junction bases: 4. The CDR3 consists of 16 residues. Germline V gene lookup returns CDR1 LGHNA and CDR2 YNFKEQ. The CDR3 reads CASSPSGGAGTGELFF. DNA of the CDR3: TGTGCCAGCAGCCCTAGCGGGGGGGCGGGCACCGGGGAGCTGTTTTTT.

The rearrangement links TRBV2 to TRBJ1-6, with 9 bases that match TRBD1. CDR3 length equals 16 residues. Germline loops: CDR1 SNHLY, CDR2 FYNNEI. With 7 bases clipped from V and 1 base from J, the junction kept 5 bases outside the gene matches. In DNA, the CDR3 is TGTGCCAGCAAACAGGGGGCAGGGTCCTATAATTCACCCCTCCACTTT. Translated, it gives CASKQGAGSYNSPLHF.

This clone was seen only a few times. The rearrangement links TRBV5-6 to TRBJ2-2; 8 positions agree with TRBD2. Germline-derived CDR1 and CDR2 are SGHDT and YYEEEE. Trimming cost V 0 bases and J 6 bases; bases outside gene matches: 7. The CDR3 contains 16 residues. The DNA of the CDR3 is TGTGCCAGCAGCTTGGCCGACGGGGGGGCCCCCGGGGAGCTGTTTTTT. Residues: CASSLADGGAPGELFF.

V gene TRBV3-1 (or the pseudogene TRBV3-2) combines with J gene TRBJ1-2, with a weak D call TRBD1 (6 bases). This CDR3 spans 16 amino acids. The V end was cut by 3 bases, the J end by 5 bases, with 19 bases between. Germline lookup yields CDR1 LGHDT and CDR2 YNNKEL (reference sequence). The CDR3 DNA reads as TGTGCCAGCAGCCACGGGACACAGATTTCTACTTATGGCTACACCTTC. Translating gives CASSHGTQISTYGYTF.

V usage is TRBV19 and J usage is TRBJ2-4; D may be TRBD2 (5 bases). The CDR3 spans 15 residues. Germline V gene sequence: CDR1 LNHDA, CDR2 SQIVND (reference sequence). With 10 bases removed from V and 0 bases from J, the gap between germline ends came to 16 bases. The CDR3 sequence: CATNPGVLAKNIQYF. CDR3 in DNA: TGTGCCACAAATCCCGGGGTTCTAGCCAAAAACATTCAGTACTTC.

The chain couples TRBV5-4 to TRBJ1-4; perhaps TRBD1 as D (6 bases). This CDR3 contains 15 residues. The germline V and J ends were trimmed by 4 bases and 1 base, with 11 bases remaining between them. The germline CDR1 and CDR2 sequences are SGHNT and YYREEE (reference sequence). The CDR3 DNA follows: TGTGCCAGCAGCATAGAACAGGGAACTAATGAAAAACTGTTTTTT. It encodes CASSIEQGTNEKLFF.

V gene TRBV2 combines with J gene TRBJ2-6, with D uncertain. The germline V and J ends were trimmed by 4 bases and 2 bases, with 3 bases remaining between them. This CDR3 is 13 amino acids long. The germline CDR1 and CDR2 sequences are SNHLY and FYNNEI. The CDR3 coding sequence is TGTGCCAGCAGTGGCGCTGGGGCCAACGTCCTGACTTTC. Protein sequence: CASSGAGANVLTF.

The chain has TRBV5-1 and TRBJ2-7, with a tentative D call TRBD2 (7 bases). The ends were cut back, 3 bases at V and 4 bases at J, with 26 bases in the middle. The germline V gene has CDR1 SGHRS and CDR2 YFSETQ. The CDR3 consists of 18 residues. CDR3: CASSSGTWAGKGGYEQYF. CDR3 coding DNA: TGCGCCAGCAGCTCCGGGACATGGGCTGGAAAGGGAGGGTACGAGCAGTACTTC.

CDR3 nucleotides: TGTGCCACCAGCAGTTGGACAGCCAACACTGAAGCTTTCTTT. Protein: CATSSWTANTEAFF. This chain joins TRBV15 and TRBJ1-1, with D possibly TRBD1 on 6 matching bases. The V end lost 3 bases, the J end lost 2 bases, and 10 bases lay between the germline ends. Germline V gives CDR1 LNHNV, CDR2 YYDKDF (reference sequence). The CDR3 consists of 14 residues.

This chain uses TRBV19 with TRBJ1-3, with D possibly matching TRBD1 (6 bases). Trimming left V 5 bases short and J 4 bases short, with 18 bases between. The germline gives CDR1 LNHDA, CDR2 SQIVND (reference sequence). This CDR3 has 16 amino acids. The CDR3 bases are TGTGCCAGTAGTCCAAAAGGACAGAGCGGCGGAAACACCATATATTTT. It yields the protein CASSPKGQSGGNTIYF.

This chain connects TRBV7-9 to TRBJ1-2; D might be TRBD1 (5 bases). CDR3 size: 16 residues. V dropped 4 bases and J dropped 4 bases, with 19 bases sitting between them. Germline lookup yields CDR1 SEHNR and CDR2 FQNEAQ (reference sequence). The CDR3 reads CASSSHSPGLGYGYTF. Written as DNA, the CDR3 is TGTGCCAGCAGCTCACATTCCCCAGGGTTGGGCTATGGCTACACCTTC.

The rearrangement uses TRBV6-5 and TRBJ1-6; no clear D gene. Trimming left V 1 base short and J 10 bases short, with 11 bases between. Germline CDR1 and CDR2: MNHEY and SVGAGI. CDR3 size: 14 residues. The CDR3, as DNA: TGTGCCAGCAGTTACTTCGGCGGCCAATCACCCCTCCACTTT. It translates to CASSYFGGQSPLHF.

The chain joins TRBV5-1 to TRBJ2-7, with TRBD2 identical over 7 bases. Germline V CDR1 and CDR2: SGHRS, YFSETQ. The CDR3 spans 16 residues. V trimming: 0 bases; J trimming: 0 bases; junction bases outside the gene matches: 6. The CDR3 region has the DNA TGCGCCAGCAGCTTGGACCTAGCGGTGAGCTCCTACGAGCAGTACTTC. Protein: CASSLDLAVSSYEQYF.

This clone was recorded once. The CDR3 loop is CASSARQGVYGYTF. The CDR3 DNA reads as TGTGCCAGCAGCGCCCGACAGGGCGTCTATGGCTACACCTTC. The chain carries TRBV7-2 and TRBJ1-2, with 7 positions matching TRBD1. Germline assignment: CDR1 SGHTA and CDR2 FQGNSA. The CDR3 covers 14 residues. Losses at the gene ends were 5 bases for V and 4 bases for J; bases not matched to a gene: 7.

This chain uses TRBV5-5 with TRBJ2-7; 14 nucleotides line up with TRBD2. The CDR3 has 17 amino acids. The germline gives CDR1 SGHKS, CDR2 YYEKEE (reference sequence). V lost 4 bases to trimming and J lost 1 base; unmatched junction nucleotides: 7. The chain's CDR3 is CASSPGTSGGASYEQYF. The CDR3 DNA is TGTGCCAGCAGCCCCGGGACTAGCGGGGGAGCTTCCTACGAGCAGTACTTC.